This T cell receptor beta chain was profiled in a study of blood T cell repertoires in COVID-19. The overall study: Acute-phase and convalescent COVID-19 samples originated in the United States, Italy and Spain. In each case, the material was cDNA or gDNA derived from T cells, B-cell-depleted T cells, or PBMCs.

In the original processing: Estimation of nucleated cell counts relied on the amplification of reference gene primers. Clones were sequenced by immunoSEQ multiplex PCR, and TCRdb holds only the in-frame ones, with some missing. The DNA gave D and trimming, while V, J and clone size come from that table. The data hold about 200,000 clones, with less than 85% observed a single time. Followed longitudinally, the Seattle patients had been enrolled during active infection. In germline, CDR1 is MDHEN, CDR2 SYDVKM. Trimming cost V 5 bases and J 5 bases, with 18 bases left between them. This CDR3 is built from 15 residues.

What was sequenced was peripheral blood. This sequence was found in a woman older than 75 with COVID-19, enrolled during active disease. The rearrangement links TRBV28 to TRBJ1-1; tentative D call: TRBD1 (6 bases). The CDR3 region has the DNA TGTGCCAGCAGTCCTCCACAACAGGGAGGGACTGAAGCTTTCTTT. As protein: CASSPPQQGGTEAFF.